A selection of T cell receptor beta chains follows, all from one sample in a study of blood T cells in healthy people across ages. TCRdb re-analysed the 5' RACE reads in MiXCR, keeping a single row per CDR3 protein. The sample yields roughly 1,500,000 distinct CDR3 sequences, 35% to 45% seen once. Material for sequencing was blood. Source of these receptors: a woman between 18 and 30 years old in good health. Each CDR3 is given with its conserved first and last residue. The order of the fields is clone size, V gene, J gene, D gene, CDR3 protein, CDR3 DNA. D genes are given only for firm matches. Clone size is shown for a subset of rows, as once, few, many or a class of expanded clone.

>few|TRBV6-1|TRBJ2-7|-
CASSGWSYEQYF
TGTGCCAGCAGTGGTTGGAGCTACGAGCAGTACTTC
>-|TRBV5-1|TRBJ2-5|TRBD2
CASSPGSAGGFAETQYF
TGCGCCAGCAGCCCCGGTTCGGCGGGAGGGTTCGCCGAGACCCAGTACTTC
>-|TRBV28|TRBJ2-4|TRBD2
CASSSSGMVQYF
TGTGCCAGCAGTTCTAGCGGGATGGTCCAGTACTTC
>-|TRBV20-1|TRBJ2-7|-
CSAPSIPTYEQYF
TGCAGTGCTCCCTCCATACCTACCTACGAGCAGTACTTC
>-|TRBV7-2|TRBJ2-7|TRBD2
CASSFGGTVGKETRYF
TGTGCCAGCAGCTTCGGGGGGACTGTTGGTAAAGAGACCCGGTACTTC
>-|TRBV7-2|TRBJ1-1|TRBD1
CASRQRTGVVDTEAFF
TGTGCCAGCAGGCAACGGACAGGTGTCGTGGACACTGAAGCTTTCTTT
>-|TRBV7-6|TRBJ2-1|TRBD1
CASSPIIRDRPYNEQFF
TGTGCCAGCAGCCCCATTATCCGGGACAGGCCCTACAATGAGCAGTTCTTC
>-|TRBV3-1|TRBJ2-1|-
CASSQRAQLGKGYNEQFF
TGTGCCAGCAGCCAAAGGGCGCAACTCGGAAAGGGGTACAATGAGCAGTTCTTC
>few|TRBV4-2|TRBJ1-1|-
CASSQEGGISGEAFF
TGTGCCAGCAGCCAAGAAGGGGGGATATCTGGTGAAGCTTTCTTT
>few|TRBV6-6|TRBJ2-2|-
CASSYGDSRTGELFF
TGTGCCAGCAGTTACGGGGACTCCCGCACCGGGGAGCTGTTTTTT
>few|TRBV6-5|TRBJ2-7|TRBD2
CAVGASGRMNEQYF
TGTGCTGTGGGGGCTAGCGGGAGGATGAACGAGCAGTACTTC
>few|TRBV21-1|TRBJ1-2|-
CASSNLSTEAPYYGYTF
TGTGCCAGCAGCAATCTCTCAACCGAGGCGCCATACTATGGCTACACCTTC
>few|TRBV25-1|TRBJ2-4|-
CASSESTLAKNIQYF
TGTGCCAGCAGTGAATCTACGTTAGCCAAAAACATTCAGTACTTC
>-|TRBV7-9|TRBJ1-1|-
CASSLLRDSRMDTEAFF
TGTGCCAGCAGCTTACTTAGGGACTCCCGCATGGACACTGAAGCTTTCTTT